A selection of T cell receptor beta chains follows, all from one sample in a study of CD4 T cells in relation to SARS-CoV-2 and coronaviruses. Which antigens these TCRs recognize remains unknown. TCRdb keeps only in-frame clones here, not all; method: immunoSEQ multiplex PCR. This sample yields some 46,000 clones, of which almost 85% are seen a single time; about 1.5% belongs to the top ten. Sequenced sample: naive CD4+ T cells from PBMCs, cultured in vitro. All receptors come from an adult with COVID-19. Both conserved end residues are part of each CDR3. The order of the fields is V gene, D gene, CDR3 protein. D genes are given only for firm matches.

>TRBV20-1|.
CSARGSETQYF
>TRBV28|.
CASSPLSSYNEQFF
>TRBV5-5|.
CASRAGTPSSYEQYF
>TRBV7-9|.
CASSFALRNHEKLFF
>TRBV13|.
CASSASGYKNTEAFF
>TRBV29-1|TRBD1
CSTLRTGNYGYTF
>TRBV6-1|.
CASSDQRTRTDEAFF
>TRBV19|.
CASSITTDTQYF
>TRBV4-2|TRBD2
CASSQDRSYGTSGLSYEQYF
>TRBV10-3|.
CAISESGVGQFF
>TRBV7-2|TRBD2
CASSVAGAIYNEQFF
>TRBV27|.
CASSPTGGVNILNTEAFF
>TRBV27|TRBD1
CASAGAGGLGDTQYF
>TRBV18|.
CASSPSRVSGANVLTF
>TRBV18|.
CASSPLKGQWGYGYTF
>TRBV5-1|.
CASSLAGSPETQYF
>TRBV5-6|.
CASSPGGGYTGELFF
>TRBV14|.
CASSQGINQPQHF
>TRBV5-1|.
CASSRTAYEQYF
>TRBV7-3|.
CASSLTSNTEAFF
>TRBV20-1|.
CSASQDITDEQYF
>TRBV29-1|.
CSVRRGPTTDTQYF